One sample yielded the 10 T cell receptor beta chains listed below, sequenced in a study of Ad26.COV2.S vaccination and SARS-CoV-2 variants. Treatment denoted: some 20 received Ad26.COV2.S at low or high dose, single or two shots; about 5 received placebo; per-sample allocation not given. Sampling occurred on day 63 after the first vaccine or placebo injection. Profiled with immunoSEQ multiplex PCR; TCRdb holds only in-frame clones, not every one. The sample includes hundreds of thousands of clones, 86% seen only once; the top ten take around 11%. Sequenced material: peripheral blood, taken in a trial of Ad26.COV2.S vaccine versus placebo. The receptors come from a person aged 18 to 65 who received the Ad26.COV2.S COVID-19 vaccine or a placebo.

V usage is TRBV29-1 and J usage is TRBJ1-2; D perhaps matches TRBD1 (6 bases). Germline V lookup: CDR1 SQVTM, CDR2 ANQGSEA. CDR3 size: 14 residues. The V gene lost 7 bases and the J gene lost 7 bases, with 22 bases spanning the gap. The CDR3 region is CSAESTGYVRGYTF. CDR3 coding DNA: TGCAGCGCCGAAAGTACAGGGTACGTGCGTGGCTACACCTTC.

This clone was detected only once. The rearrangement joins TRBV5-1 to TRBJ2-5; 10 bases map to TRBD2. CDR1 SGHRS and CDR2 YFSETQ come from the germline V gene. The CDR3 runs 16 residues. With V trimmed by 4 bases and J by 1 base, 7 bases remained unmatched. In DNA, the CDR3 is TGCGCCAGCAGCCGGAGCGGGGGGGCGATCCAAGAGACCCAGTACTTC. It codes for CASSRSGGAIQETQYF.

This sequence joins TRBV3-1 (or the pseudogene TRBV3-2) and TRBJ1-6, with 9 bases lining up with TRBD1. Losses at the gene ends were 4 bases for V and 6 bases for J; bases not matched to a gene: 4. Germline CDR1 and CDR2: LGHDT and YNNKEL (reference sequence). The CDR3 loop spans 15 amino acids. CDR3 sequence (DNA): TGTGCCAGCAGCCGACCGGGACAGGGTAATTCACCCCTCCACTTT. Amino acids: CASSRPGQGNSPLHF.

The chain has TRBV2 and TRBJ2-6; unclear D gene. This CDR3 comprises 17 residues. With 0 bases removed from V and 0 bases from J, the gap between germline ends came to 9 bases. CDR1 is SNHLY and CDR2 is FYNNEI in the germline V gene. The CDR3 DNA sequence: TGTGCCAGCAGTGAAGCAGGGTACGGCTCTGGGGCCAACGTCCTGACTTTC. Its translation: CASSEAGYGSGANVLTF. Full variable domain (missing parts from reference TRBV2 and TRBJ2-6): EPEVTQTPSHQVTQMGQEVILRCVPISNHLYFYWYRQILGQKVEFLVSFYNNEISEKSEIFDDQFSVERPDGSNFTLKIRSTKLEDSAMYFCASSEAGYGSGANVLTFGAGSRLTVL.

The CDR3 DNA reads TGCGCCAGCAGCTTTCGACTAGCGGGGTCCATCTCTGGGGCCAACGTCCTGACTTTC. Its translation: CASSFRLAGSISGANVLTF. The J gene is TRBJ2-6, the V gene TRBV5-1; 11 positions agree with TRBD2. Looked up from germline, CDR1 is SGHRS and CDR2 is YFSETQ. The CDR3 is 19 amino acids. The junction had 7 bases not matched to a gene; V was cut back by 2 bases and J by 0 bases.

The chain has TRBV11-2 and TRBJ2-1, with TRBD2 identical over 11 bases. V was pared by 5 bases and J by 4 bases, with 7 bases of the junction left unmatched. CDR3 length: 16 amino acids. Germline-derived CDR1 and CDR2 are SGHAT and FQNNGV. CDR3 residues: CASSPPRLAGYNEQFF. For the CDR3, the DNA is TGTGCCAGCAGCCCCCCGCGACTAGCGGGGTACAATGAGCAGTTCTTC. Based on the CDR3 plus reference TRBV11-2 and TRBJ2-1, the full variable domain is EAGVAQSPRYKIIEKRQSVAFWCNPISGHATLYWYQQILGQGPKLLIQFQNNGVVDDSQLPKDRFSAERLKGVDSTLKIQPAKLEDSAVYLCASSPPRLAGYNEQFFGPGTRLTVL.

The V and J genes are TRBV10-3 and TRBJ2-1; D possibly corresponds to TRBD1 (6 bases). This CDR3 has 17 residues. V was cut by 0 bases and J by 0 bases, with 12 bases left in between. CDR1 ENHRY and CDR2 SYGVKD come from the germline V gene. For the CDR3, the DNA is TGTGCCATCAGTGAGTCGGCCCTCAGGGGCTCCTACAATGAGCAGTTCTTC. Translation gives CAISESALRGSYNEQFF.

The rearrangement uses TRBV11-3 and TRBJ2-1; D remains ambiguous. Germline CDR1 reads SGHNT; CDR2 reads YENEEA. With 5 bases removed from V and 2 bases from J, the gap between germline ends came to 13 bases. The CDR3 covers 15 residues. CDR3 residues: CASSIRVSPYNEQFF. For the CDR3, the DNA is TGTGCCAGCAGCATTCGGGTCAGCCCCTACAATGAGCAGTTCTTC.

This chain uses TRBV7-9 with TRBJ1-2; D remains ambiguous. The V gene lost 4 bases and the J gene lost 5 bases, with 8 bases spanning the gap. Looked up from germline, CDR1 is SEHNR and CDR2 is FQNEAQ (reference sequence). This CDR3 has 12 residues. The CDR3 reads CASSSDTYGYTF. The CDR3 DNA reads TGTGCCAGCAGCTCCGACACGTATGGCTACACCTTC. Looking up the rest from reference TRBV7-9 and TRBJ1-2 gives the full variable domain: DTGVSQNPRHKITKRGQNVTFRCDPISEHNRLYWYRQTLGQGPEFLTYFQNEAQLEKSRLLSDRFSAERPKGSFSTLEIQRTEQGDSAMYLCASSSDTYGYTFGSGTRLTVV.

The rearrangement joins TRBV7-2 to TRBJ2-1, with D perhaps assigned TRBD1 or TRBD2 (7 bases each). The germline gives CDR1 SGHTA, CDR2 FQGNSA. This CDR3 contains 15 residues. V was pared by 8 bases and J by 4 bases, with 18 bases between. CDR3 bases: TGTGCCAGCCAAGGAGGCAGGGGGGGTTACAATGAGCAGTTCTTC. This sequence encodes CASQGGRGGYNEQFF.